The sequence of this T cell receptor (beta chain) was determined in a study of somatic mutations in cytotoxic T cells in rheumatoid arthritis. The method was immunoSEQ multiplex PCR; TCRdb's version includes in-frame clones alone and lacks a portion of them. This sample yields 4,000 or so clones, of which 90% to 95% are seen a single time; roughly 7.5% belongs to the top ten. To note about this clone: Its antigen is currently unknown.

Once isolated by positive magnetic bead selection, the CD4+ and CD8+ cells had their purity checked by flow cytometry. Looked up from germline, CDR1 is SGHRS and CDR2 is YFSETQ. V gave up 2 bases and J gave up 8 bases, with 11 bases separating them. The CDR3 contains 13 residues. Study conclusions and caveats: Nothing was done to adjust for multiple comparisons when TRBV07 showed up slightly less in rheumatoid arthritis patients.

The chain links TRBV5-1 to TRBJ2-1, with D uncertain. The source is a woman aged 60-70 years with rheumatoid arthritis. Sample: CD8+ T cells sorted from blood. CDR3 nucleotide sequence: TGCGCCAGCAGCTTTCTGGGCTGGGATGAGCAGTTCTTC. It specifies CASSFLGWDEQFF.